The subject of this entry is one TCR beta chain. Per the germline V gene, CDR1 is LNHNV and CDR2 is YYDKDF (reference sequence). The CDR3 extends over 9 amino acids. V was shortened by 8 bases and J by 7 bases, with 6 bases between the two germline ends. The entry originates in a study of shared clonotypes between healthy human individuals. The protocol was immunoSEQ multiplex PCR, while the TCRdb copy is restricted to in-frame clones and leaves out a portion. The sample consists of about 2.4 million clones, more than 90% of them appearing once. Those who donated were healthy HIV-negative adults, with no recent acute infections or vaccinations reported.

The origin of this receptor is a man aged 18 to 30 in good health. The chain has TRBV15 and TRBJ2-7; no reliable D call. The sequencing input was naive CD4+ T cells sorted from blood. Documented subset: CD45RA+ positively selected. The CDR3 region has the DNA TGTGCCACCCCCAGGGAGCAGTACTTC. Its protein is CATPREQYF. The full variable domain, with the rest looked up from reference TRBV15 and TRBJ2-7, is DAMVIQNPRYQVTQFGKPVTLSCSQTLNHNVMYWYQQKSSQAPKLLFHYYDKDFNNEADTPDNFQSRRPNTSFCFLDIRSPGLGDTAMYLCATPREQYFGPGTRLTVT.